A selection of T cell receptor beta chains follows, all from one sample in a study of cytomegalovirus exposure and HLA in healthy donors. Profiled with immunoSEQ multiplex PCR; TCRdb holds only in-frame clones, not every one. The sample lists about 110,000 clones, approximately 86% occurring once. Sequenced input: PBMCs. These receptors were collected from a woman between 18 and 29 years old in good health and CMV-seronegative. CDR3s include the opening cysteine and the closing phenylalanine or tryptophan. Each record gives: J gene, D gene, clone size, CDR3 length, V gene, CDR3 DNA, CDR3 protein. A D gene is named only where the DNA matches it firmly. The listing skips clone size in some rows; elsewhere it reads once, few, many or a size class.

j_call: TRBJ1-1
d_call: NA
clone_size: NA
cdr3_length: 12
v_call: TRBV30
cdr3_nt: TGTGCCTGGAGCCATACCGCCGGGAAAGCTTTCTTT
cdr3_aa: CAWSHTAGKAFF

j_call: TRBJ2-7
d_call: TRBD2
clone_size: NA
cdr3_length: 14
v_call: TRBV2
cdr3_nt: TGTGCCAGCAGATCGAGCGGGGGGCCCTACGAGCAGTACTTC
cdr3_aa: CASRSSGGPYEQYF

j_call: TRBJ2-4
d_call: NA
clone_size: NA
cdr3_length: 14
v_call: TRBV5-1
cdr3_nt: TGCGCCAGCAGCTTGGAGGAGATCGGGGACATTCAGTACTTC
cdr3_aa: CASSLEEIGDIQYF

j_call: TRBJ1-2
d_call: TRBD1
clone_size: NA
cdr3_length: 17
v_call: TRBV19
cdr3_nt: TGTGCCAGTAGTATGAAACCGTCAGGACAGGGAGGGGCTGGCTACACCTTC
cdr3_aa: CASSMKPSGQGGAGYTF

j_call: TRBJ2-3
d_call: NA
clone_size: NA
cdr3_length: 15
v_call: TRBV13
cdr3_nt: TGTGCCAGCAGCTTAGGACGGCTAGAGGGAGATACGCAGTATTTT
cdr3_aa: CASSLGRLEGDTQYF

j_call: TRBJ2-2
d_call: NA
clone_size: NA
cdr3_length: 13
v_call: TRBV4-1
cdr3_nt: TGCGCCAGCAGTCAGAGGGCCACCGGGGAGCTGTTTTTT
cdr3_aa: CASSQRATGELFF

j_call: TRBJ2-7
d_call: NA
clone_size: NA
cdr3_length: 17
v_call: TRBV25-1
cdr3_nt: TGTGCCAGCAGCAAAACGGGGTTAGATGGACGGCCGTACGAGCAGTACTTC
cdr3_aa: CASSKTGLDGRPYEQYF

j_call: TRBJ2-1
d_call: NA
clone_size: NA
cdr3_length: 16
v_call: TRBV6-1
cdr3_nt: TGTGCCAGCAGTGTCCAGGGATGGGGCTCCTACAATGAGCAGTTCTTC
cdr3_aa: CASSVQGWGSYNEQFF

j_call: TRBJ1-5
d_call: NA
clone_size: few
cdr3_length: 16
v_call: TRBV6-5
cdr3_nt: TGTGCCAGCAGTTACTCCGGAGAGCCTAGCAATCAGCCCCAGCATTTT
cdr3_aa: CASSYSGEPSNQPQHF

j_call: TRBJ1-2
d_call: NA
clone_size: few
cdr3_length: 13
v_call: TRBV13
cdr3_nt: TGTGCCAGCAATCAACGGGGTTTCTATGGCTACACCTTC
cdr3_aa: CASNQRGFYGYTF

j_call: TRBJ1-1
d_call: NA
clone_size: NA
cdr3_length: 15
v_call: TRBV9
cdr3_nt: TGTGCCAGCAGGGAGATAACGCAGGGGAACACTGAAGCTTTCTTT
cdr3_aa: CASREITQGNTEAFF